This T cell receptor beta chain was documented in a study of blood T cell repertoires in COVID-19 (dated by TCRdb to 2018 to 2021). Background on the whole study: Samples from collaborators originated in the United States, Italy and Spain and spanned both the acute and convalescent phases of COVID-19. The material from the prospective study consisted of cDNA or gDNA derived from T cells, B-cell-depleted T cells, or PBMCs. Deeply sampled blood TCRbeta repertoires from subjects exposed to, actively infected with, or recovered from COVID-19 were included in the dataset. The repertoires were made available in a free public database intended to serve as a resource for research on the immune response to SARS-CoV-2. Samples came from the ongoing ImmuneRACE study (first 160 participants) plus 1,254 subjects from 6 global collaborators. Nearly every sample came with metadata listing a de-identified subject ID, COVID-19 status, age in years and sex. HLA class I and class II types, where available, came from metadata supplied by the sample provider rather than from assay-based typing.

Broad study findings and their caveats: The quantity of clinical and demographic metadata differed by source and by participant and was supplied without curation.

TCRbeta CDR3 regions were amplified from genomic DNA using the immunoSEQ Assay, a bias-controlled multiplex PCR. Per the authors' processing: Within the assay, amplification of reference gene primers was used to estimate how many nucleated cells each sample contained. Sequence reads were collapsed and filtered to measure the absolute abundance of every unique TCRbeta CDR3 rearrangement. For each sample, productive Simpson clonality was calculated as the square root of Simpson's diversity index over productive rearrangements. The clones in this table, taken by TCRdb from immuneACCESS, are in-frame only. Not every clone is retained; where verified, under half of the shortfall comes from an unresolved V gene, and the cause of the rest is unknown. Clone size and the V and J calls come from that table; the DNA yielded D and trimming. Recorded for this sample are 300,000 to 400,000 clones; 70% to 90% of them occurred a single time. The ten largest clones add up to approximately 4% of the sample.

Participants in the prospective study were aged about 18 to 90 years, lived in some 24 United States geographic areas, and enrolled through a virtual design. Cohort assignment in the prospective study relied on participant-reported clinical history from a screening survey and a study questionnaire. Mobile phlebotomists in the prospective study collected whole blood, serum and a nasopharyngeal or oropharyngeal swab from every participant. Participants in the prospective study had the option to provide additional blood draws and questionnaires over a roughly two-month period. Blood samples from the prospective study were shipped frozen or at room temperature prior to DNA extraction. There are 16 amino acids in the CDR3, from cysteine to phenylalanine inclusive. The CDR3 DNA has 48 bases and is translated from base 1. The junction shows trimming of 0 bases on V and 4 bases on J, plus 15 bases between the germline ends. The germline V gene provides CDR1 MGHRA and CDR2 YSYEKL.

This clone was seen only a few times. Its antigen remains undetermined. The record has no base qualities; no much larger clone is one base away. This chain joins TRBV4-1 to TRBJ1-1, with TRBD1 tentatively as D gene (6 bases match). The clonotype originates from a woman aged 40-49 years with acute COVID-19. Source material: PBMCs or T cells enriched from blood (not recorded which). The nucleotide sequence reads TGCGCCAGCAGCCAAGAAATCGGGGGGCGAGGCACTGAAGCTTTCTTT. It translates as CASSQEIGGRGTEAFF.